The text below deals with one T cell receptor beta chain. Authors' analysis steps: Reference gene primer amplification in the assay estimated nucleated cell counts. Some clones are missing from TCRdb's copy, which holds only in-frame ones; the method was immunoSEQ multiplex PCR. V, J and clone size reflect that table, while D and trimming were determined from the DNA. The sample has tens of thousands of clones, around nine tenths seen once. These data belong to a study of blood T cell repertoires in COVID-19. Overall study: The United States, Italy and Spain provided the acute and convalescent COVID-19 samples. PBMCs, B-cell-depleted T cells, or T cells provided the cDNA or gDNA that made up the material.

Per germline, CDR1 DFQATT and CDR2 SNEGSKA (reference sequence). The CDR3 runs 11 residues. V dropped 5 bases and J dropped 6 bases, with 10 bases sitting between them. The sequence was collected from a human donor in a cohort sampled during active COVID-19. The J gene is TRBJ1-1, the V gene TRBV20-1; D gene uncertain. The sample comprised peripheral blood. The CDR3 region is CSAAGGSEAFF. The CDR3 DNA is TGCAGTGCTGCCGGAGGATCTGAAGCTTTCTTT.